The rows below give T cell receptor beta chains drawn from one sample of a study of T cell responses to AZD1222 COVID-19 vaccine. Sequenced by immunoSEQ multiplex PCR; TCRdb stores in-frame clones only, minus some. The sample carries 130,000 or so clones, approximately 90% recorded once. Sequences were derived from peripheral blood, sampled 28 days after the second AZD1222 dose. These receptors were obtained from an adult who received the AZD1222 COVID-19 vaccine. CDR3s include the opening cysteine and the closing phenylalanine or tryptophan. Each record gives: J gene, D gene, clone size, V gene, CDR3 DNA, CDR3 protein. A D gene is named only where the DNA matches it firmly. Some rows mark clone size as missing; the rest say once, few, many or name a class of expanded clone.

j_call: TRBJ1-2
d_call: -
clone_size: -
v_call: TRBV19
cdr3_nt: TGTGCCAGTAGTGGACAGACTGGAACTATGGGCTACACCTTC
cdr3_aa: CASSGQTGTMGYTF

j_call: TRBJ1-5
d_call: -
clone_size: -
v_call: TRBV11-2
cdr3_nt: TGTGCCAGCAGCAGGGGCCCTTATAGCAATCAGCCCCAGCATTTT
cdr3_aa: CASSRGPYSNQPQHF

j_call: TRBJ1-1
d_call: -
clone_size: -
v_call: TRBV11-3
cdr3_nt: TGTGCCAGCAGCTTTGGGAACACTGAAGCTTTCTTT
cdr3_aa: CASSFGNTEAFF

j_call: TRBJ1-2
d_call: TRBD1
clone_size: -
v_call: TRBV7-9
cdr3_nt: TGTGCCAGCAGCTATGGGACAGGCTATGGCTACACCTTC
cdr3_aa: CASSYGTGYGYTF

j_call: TRBJ2-7
d_call: TRBD2
clone_size: -
v_call: TRBV4-3
cdr3_nt: TGCGCCAGCAGCCAAGGCGGGGGGAGCTCCTACGAGCAGTACTTC
cdr3_aa: CASSQGGGSSYEQYF

j_call: TRBJ2-2
d_call: -
clone_size: -
v_call: TRBV30
cdr3_nt: TGTGCCTGGAGTGCTGGGCGGGGAACCGGGGAGCTGTTTTTT
cdr3_aa: CAWSAGRGTGELFF

j_call: TRBJ2-5
d_call: TRBD2
clone_size: -
v_call: TRBV5-1
cdr3_nt: TGCGCCAGCAGCAAAACTAGCGGGGGAAGGGAAGAGACCCAGTACTTC
cdr3_aa: CASSKTSGGREETQYF

j_call: TRBJ1-1
d_call: -
clone_size: once
v_call: TRBV11-1
cdr3_nt: TGTGCCAGCAGCTTCGAGGGACGGGGAGGCACTGAAGCTTTCTTT
cdr3_aa: CASSFEGRGGTEAFF

j_call: TRBJ1-1
d_call: -
clone_size: -
v_call: TRBV5-1
cdr3_nt: TGCGCCAGCAAGCGGGCAACGAACACTGAAGCTTTCTTT
cdr3_aa: CASKRATNTEAFF

j_call: TRBJ1-5
d_call: -
clone_size: -
v_call: TRBV4-1
cdr3_nt: TGCGCCAGCAGCCAAGATTCCGGGGCGGGGGGCCTTAGCAATCAGCCCCAGCATTTT
cdr3_aa: CASSQDSGAGGLSNQPQHF

j_call: TRBJ1-1
d_call: -
clone_size: -
v_call: TRBV29-1
cdr3_nt: TGCAGCGTTGTGGAGAACATGAACACTGAAGCTTTCTTT
cdr3_aa: CSVVENMNTEAFF

j_call: TRBJ1-4
d_call: -
clone_size: once
v_call: TRBV2
cdr3_nt: TGTGCCAGCAGAGGACAGCCCGCAACTAATGAAAAACTGTTTTTT
cdr3_aa: CASRGQPATNEKLFF

j_call: TRBJ1-6
d_call: -
clone_size: -
v_call: TRBV6-5
cdr3_nt: TGTGCCAGCAGTTACCGACGGTTCAATTCACCCCTCCACTTT
cdr3_aa: CASSYRRFNSPLHF

j_call: TRBJ2-6
d_call: -
clone_size: -
v_call: TRBV30
cdr3_nt: TGTGCCTGGAGCCAGGGGACAGGGGCCAACGTCCTGACTTTC
cdr3_aa: CAWSQGTGANVLTF

j_call: TRBJ1-1
d_call: -
clone_size: -
v_call: TRBV6-1
cdr3_nt: TGTGCCAGCAGTGAGAACAGGGTGGCCACTGAAGCTTTCTTT
cdr3_aa: CASSENRVATEAFF

j_call: TRBJ2-2
d_call: TRBD1
clone_size: -
v_call: TRBV3-1/TRBV3-2
cdr3_nt: TGTGCCAGCAGGAAGACTACAGGGGTCACCGGGGAGCTGTTTTTT
cdr3_aa: CASRKTTGVTGELFF

j_call: TRBJ1-3
d_call: TRBD1
clone_size: -
v_call: TRBV11-2
cdr3_nt: TGTGCCAGCAGCACAGTCCCGGGACAGGGGAACACCATATATTTT
cdr3_aa: CASSTVPGQGNTIYF

j_call: TRBJ1-1
d_call: -
clone_size: -
v_call: TRBV11-2
cdr3_nt: TGTGCCAGCAGCCTCGGACGGACTTATAGCATGAACACTGAAGCTTTCTTT
cdr3_aa: CASSLGRTYSMNTEAFF

j_call: TRBJ2-1
d_call: -
clone_size: -
v_call: TRBV5-1
cdr3_nt: TGCGCCAGCAGCTTGGAAGGGACACTATCCTACAATGAGCAGTTCTTC
cdr3_aa: CASSLEGTLSYNEQFF

j_call: TRBJ2-7
d_call: -
clone_size: -
v_call: TRBV6-5
cdr3_nt: TGTGCCAGCAGCTCACACTCTTTCTCCTACGAGCAGTACTTC
cdr3_aa: CASSSHSFSYEQYF

j_call: TRBJ2-3
d_call: TRBD1
clone_size: -
v_call: TRBV11-2
cdr3_nt: TGTGCCAGCAGCCCGGGACAGCATACAGATACGCAGTATTTT
cdr3_aa: CASSPGQHTDTQYF

j_call: TRBJ1-1
d_call: -
clone_size: -
v_call: TRBV6-6
cdr3_nt: TGTGCCAGCAGCCGTTGGGGGCAGGGGAATACTGAAGCTTTCTTT
cdr3_aa: CASSRWGQGNTEAFF

j_call: TRBJ2-5
d_call: TRBD1
clone_size: -
v_call: TRBV7-9
cdr3_nt: TGTGCCAGCAGCCCGGGACAGGGGGCTAGAAATGCAGAGACCCAGTACTTC
cdr3_aa: CASSPGQGARNAETQYF

j_call: TRBJ1-2
d_call: -
clone_size: -
v_call: TRBV10-2
cdr3_nt: TGCGCCAGCGCGGGGCAGGGGACCGGCTACACCTTC
cdr3_aa: CASAGQGTGYTF

j_call: TRBJ2-5
d_call: TRBD2
clone_size: -
v_call: TRBV5-1
cdr3_nt: TGCGCCAGCAGCCCGCGGACTAGCGGGGGGTGGGAGACCCAGTACTTC
cdr3_aa: CASSPRTSGGWETQYF

j_call: TRBJ2-5
d_call: -
clone_size: -
v_call: TRBV24-1
cdr3_nt: TGTGCCACCAGTGCTACCGGGACGGCGAAAGAGACCCAGTACTTC
cdr3_aa: CATSATGTAKETQYF

j_call: TRBJ2-7
d_call: -
clone_size: -
v_call: TRBV3-1/TRBV3-2
cdr3_nt: TGTGCCAGCAGCCAAGATCTACGCAGGGACGAGCAGTACTTC
cdr3_aa: CASSQDLRRDEQYF

j_call: TRBJ1-6
d_call: -
clone_size: -
v_call: TRBV7-6
cdr3_nt: TGTGCCAGCAGGGACCTGGCTTCACCCCTCCACTTT
cdr3_aa: CASRDLASPLHF

j_call: TRBJ1-3
d_call: -
clone_size: -
v_call: TRBV15
cdr3_nt: TGTGCCACCAGCAGAGATCGGGGGGTTGGGTCTGGAAACACCATATATTTT
cdr3_aa: CATSRDRGVGSGNTIYF

j_call: TRBJ2-3
d_call: -
clone_size: -
v_call: TRBV2
cdr3_nt: TGTGCCAGCAGTGAAAGGAGTCCTAGCACAGATACGCAGTATTTT
cdr3_aa: CASSERSPSTDTQYF

j_call: TRBJ2-3
d_call: -
clone_size: -
v_call: TRBV19
cdr3_nt: TGTGCCAGTAGTATAGATTCCTTGTTGGGGTCCGAGGGCACAGATACGCAGTATTTT
cdr3_aa: CASSIDSLLGSEGTDTQYF

j_call: TRBJ1-1
d_call: -
clone_size: -
v_call: TRBV6-6
cdr3_nt: TGTGCCAGCAGTTCACAGGGTAAGAGGAGTGAAGCTTTCTTT
cdr3_aa: CASSSQGKRSEAFF

j_call: TRBJ1-3
d_call: -
clone_size: -
v_call: TRBV3-1/TRBV3-2
cdr3_nt: TGTGCCAGCAGCCACCTTAGCAGTACCATATATTTT
cdr3_aa: CASSHLSSTIYF

j_call: TRBJ1-1
d_call: -
clone_size: -
v_call: TRBV18
cdr3_nt: TGTGCCAGCTCACCTGGCCTCAGGGGTACTGAAGCTTTCTTT
cdr3_aa: CASSPGLRGTEAFF

j_call: TRBJ1-3
d_call: -
clone_size: -
v_call: TRBV7-9
cdr3_nt: TGTGCCAGCACCATTGCGGGGGCCCGCTCTGGAAACACCATATATTTT
cdr3_aa: CASTIAGARSGNTIYF

j_call: TRBJ2-3
d_call: TRBD1
clone_size: -
v_call: TRBV24-1
cdr3_nt: TGTGCCACCAGTGACCCCGGGACAGGGGTTGCAGATACGCAGTATTTT
cdr3_aa: CATSDPGTGVADTQYF

j_call: TRBJ1-3
d_call: -
clone_size: -
v_call: TRBV10-2
cdr3_nt: TGCGCCAGCAGTGAGTCCCCGAGGAACATATATTTT
cdr3_aa: CASSESPRNIYF

j_call: TRBJ2-1
d_call: TRBD2
clone_size: -
v_call: TRBV4-2
cdr3_nt: TGTGCCAGCAGCCAAGATGGGACTAGCGGGGGCAATGAGCAGTTCTTC
cdr3_aa: CASSQDGTSGGNEQFF

j_call: TRBJ1-4
d_call: TRBD1
clone_size: -
v_call: TRBV15
cdr3_nt: TGTGCCACCAGCAGAGAAATGGCTGGGACAGGAAAACTGTTTTTT
cdr3_aa: CATSREMAGTGKLFF

j_call: TRBJ2-4
d_call: -
clone_size: -
v_call: TRBV10-3
cdr3_nt: TGTGCCATCAGTGATCAGGGGTTAGCCAAAAACATTCAGTACTTC
cdr3_aa: CAISDQGLAKNIQYF

j_call: TRBJ2-1
d_call: -
clone_size: -
v_call: TRBV7-2
cdr3_nt: TGTGCCAGCAGCCCCCAGCCGAGCTCCTACAATGAGCAGTTCTTC
cdr3_aa: CASSPQPSSYNEQFF

j_call: TRBJ1-3
d_call: -
clone_size: -
v_call: TRBV28
cdr3_nt: TGTGCCAGCAGTTCCGGTGGGGCCCCTGGAAACACCATATATTTT
cdr3_aa: CASSSGGAPGNTIYF

j_call: TRBJ1-5
d_call: -
clone_size: -
v_call: TRBV4-1
cdr3_nt: TGCGCCAGCAGCCATAGAATACGGGGGCAAAATCAGCCCCAGCATTTT
cdr3_aa: CASSHRIRGQNQPQHF

j_call: TRBJ2-7
d_call: -
clone_size: -
v_call: TRBV27
cdr3_nt: TGTGCCAGCAGTTTACATCAGGGGAGTTACGAGCAGTACTTC
cdr3_aa: CASSLHQGSYEQYF

j_call: TRBJ1-3
d_call: -
clone_size: -
v_call: TRBV29-1
cdr3_nt: TGCAGCGTTGGCGGCTCTGGAAACACCATATATTTT
cdr3_aa: CSVGGSGNTIYF

j_call: TRBJ2-7
d_call: -
clone_size: -
v_call: TRBV11-2
cdr3_nt: TGTGCCAGCAGCTTGGCCGGGACACCTTTGATGGAGCAGTACTTC
cdr3_aa: CASSLAGTPLMEQYF

j_call: TRBJ1-1
d_call: -
clone_size: -
v_call: TRBV11-1
cdr3_nt: TGTGCCAGCAGCTTAGGACACAACACTGAAGCTTTCTTT
cdr3_aa: CASSLGHNTEAFF

j_call: TRBJ2-7
d_call: -
clone_size: -
v_call: TRBV7-2
cdr3_nt: TGTGCCAGCAGCTTAGCTTCAGGATCTAGAGTTCCCGAGCAGTACTTC
cdr3_aa: CASSLASGSRVPEQYF

j_call: TRBJ2-3
d_call: TRBD2
clone_size: once
v_call: TRBV28
cdr3_nt: TGTGCCAGCGGGAGGGAGAGCACAGATACGCAGTATTTT
cdr3_aa: CASGRESTDTQYF

j_call: TRBJ1-6
d_call: -
clone_size: -
v_call: TRBV10-1
cdr3_nt: TGCGCCAGCAGTGAAAAACATGAAATCAGCTCCTATAATTCACCCCTCCACTTT
cdr3_aa: CASSEKHEISSYNSPLHF

j_call: TRBJ2-2
d_call: TRBD1
clone_size: -
v_call: TRBV7-2
cdr3_nt: TGTGCCAGCAGCTCGGACAGGGGAGAGCGGCTGTTTTTT
cdr3_aa: CASSSDRGERLFF

j_call: TRBJ1-1
d_call: -
clone_size: -
v_call: TRBV14
cdr3_nt: TGTGCCAGCAGCCAAGACCTCCGCACTGAAGCTTTCTTT
cdr3_aa: CASSQDLRTEAFF

j_call: TRBJ2-1
d_call: TRBD2
clone_size: -
v_call: TRBV7-6
cdr3_nt: TGTGCCAGCAGCAGGGGACTAGCGGGAGACAATGAGCAGTTCTTC
cdr3_aa: CASSRGLAGDNEQFF

j_call: TRBJ1-2
d_call: -
clone_size: once
v_call: TRBV5-1
cdr3_nt: TGCGCCAGCAGCTTGGAGGGGGTGGGAGGCTACACCTTC
cdr3_aa: CASSLEGVGGYTF

j_call: TRBJ2-5
d_call: -
clone_size: -
v_call: TRBV2
cdr3_nt: TGTGCCAGCAGTGAAATCGGGCCGGCACTCCAAGAGACCCAGTACTTC
cdr3_aa: CASSEIGPALQETQYF